Below, 8 T cell receptor beta chains from the same sample are listed, as sequenced in a study of T cells of healthy individuals. TCRdb re-called the 5' RACE reads through MiXCR, storing one row per CDR3 protein. Of 60,000 to 75,000 distinct CDR3 sequences listed, 15% to 20% were seen once; the top ten hold approximately 4.8%. These TCRs come from a human donor in good health.

In its sample, this clonotype was seen many times. The V call is TRBV7-9, the J call TRBJ2-6; 8 bases map to TRBD2. V lost 5 bases and J lost 0; bases outside the gene matches: 9. Germline V lookup: CDR1 SEHNR, CDR2 FQNEAQ (reference sequence). The length of the CDR3 is 18 residues. CDR3 residues: CASSHGTSLNSGANVLTF. CDR3 DNA sequence: TGTGCCAGCAGCCACGGGACTAGTCTCAACTCTGGGGCCAACGTCCTGACTTTC.

The chain is built from TRBV7-9 and TRBJ2-3, with 8 bases fitting TRBD1. J lost 3 bases, V lost 1 base, and 6 bases had no gene match. Germline V gives CDR1 SEHNR, CDR2 FQNEAQ (reference sequence). CDR3 size: 16 residues. In DNA, the CDR3 is TGTGCCAGCAGCTTAGGGACAGGGAGTTTGACAGATACGCAGTATTTT. This encodes CASSLGTGSLTDTQYF.

The chain combines TRBV6-5 with TRBJ2-1; 10 positions match TRBD2. Germline CDR1 is MNHEY and CDR2 is SVGAGI. This CDR3 has 15 residues. The V and J ends lost 5 bases and 7 bases, in that order; junction bases with no gene match: 8. CDR3 amino acids: CASSVQASGSNEQFF. CDR3 coding DNA: TGTGCCAGCAGTGTTCAGGCTAGCGGGAGTAATGAGCAGTTCTTC.

This clonotype came up many times. The rearrangement joins TRBV7-9 to TRBJ1-1; 7 positions match TRBD1. The V gene's germline CDR1 is SEHNR and CDR2 FQNEAQ (reference sequence). The CDR3 has 13 amino acids. Trimming at V came to 1 base and at J to 8 bases, leaving 4 bases not matched to a gene. The DNA of the CDR3 is TGTGCCAGCAGCTTAGAAAGGGGGCTCGAAGCTTTCTTT. This translates into CASSLERGLEAFF.

This clonotype was observed a handful of times. The rearrangement uses TRBV9 and TRBJ1-3; D remains ambiguous. The CDR3 consists of 16 residues. The germline V gene encodes CDR1 SGDLS and CDR2 YYNGEE. Trimming shortened V by 0 bases and J by 0 bases, and 10 bases separated the two germline ends. The CDR3 DNA reads TGTGCCAGCAGCGTAGCTGTGGGGAGCTCTGGAAACACCATATATTTT. Amino acids: CASSVAVGSSGNTIYF.

This chain links TRBV7-9 with TRBJ2-5, with no clear D. Trimming pared 1 base from V and 4 bases from J, leaving 13 bases between. CDR1 and CDR2 (germline): SEHNR, FQNEAQ (reference sequence). The CDR3 consists of 15 residues. The DNA for the CDR3 is TGTGCCAGCAGCTTAGGGGCCCCTCCAGGAGAGACCCAGTACTTC. It yields the protein CASSLGAPPGETQYF.

The V and J genes are TRBV27 and TRBJ1-1, with 8 bases fitting TRBD1. CDR3 length: 14 residues. Germline assignment: CDR1 MNHEY and CDR2 SMNVEV (reference sequence). V gave up 5 bases and J gave up 4 bases; unmatched junction bases: 6. Here the CDR3 reads CASSPRTGGTEAFF. CDR3 sequence (DNA): TGTGCCAGCAGTCCCAGAACAGGGGGCACTGAAGCTTTCTTT.

This clonotype came up many times. V usage is TRBV27 and J usage is TRBJ2-6; D unclear. Germline CDR1 reads MNHEY; CDR2 reads SMNVEV (reference sequence). The CDR3 has 15 amino acids. The germline V and J ends were trimmed by 2 bases and 4 bases, with 9 bases remaining between them. The CDR3 protein is CASSLGVSGANVLTF. The CDR3 nucleotides read TGTGCCAGCAGTTTAGGTGTATCGGGGGCCAACGTCCTGACTTTC.